A selection of T cell receptor beta chains follows, all from one sample in a study of post-analysis software for immune sequencing data. MiXCR, applied by TCRdb to the PCR reads, yields one record per CDR3 protein. This sample has more than 500,000 distinct CDR3 sequences; less than 40% occur once, and the top ten carry roughly 6%. The specimen was blood. The receptor source for this set is a girl aged 2 to 17 with multiple sclerosis. Both conserved end residues are trimmed from each CDR3.

V,CDR3
TRBV6-5,ASSYHGLAGGLYNEQF
TRBV20-1,SASQSTDTQY
TRBV6-4,ATSGRGGVGDTQY
TRBV12-3/TRBV12-4,ASRTGTGNEKLF
TRBV5-1,ASATSGGIYEQY
TRBV6-2/TRBV6-3,ASSGRTDTQY
TRBV29-1,SVEGRFYEQY
TRBV5-1,ASSLASGQGNTIY
TRBV6-5,ASSYDSRQGNTEAF
TRBV29-1,SVRPLTDTQY
TRBV6-5,ATSDIAYEQY
TRBV12-3/TRBV12-4,ASSSLGGLAVIRDTQY
TRBV10-2,ASSEGGLAGDEQY
TRBV3-1,ASSLREPPTYEQY
TRBV20-1,SANSRTVLTQPQH
TRBV12-3/TRBV12-4,ASTGMVDPYEQY
TRBV3-1,ASSQRIPGERGGYT
TRBV6-5,ASRNWRDRGSEAF
TRBV4-1,ASSQSKGANVLT
TRBV15,ATSREGISGANVLT
TRBV12-3/TRBV12-4,ASTGGGWNYGYT
TRBV5-8,ASRPGHHSNTGELF
TRBV3-1,ASSQFPSSSYNERF
TRBV20-1,SARDSRGSYNSPLH
TRBV4-1,ASSQGTAVSTDTQY
TRBV7-2,ASSPRVWATPQETQY
TRBV20-1,SASHRTSGGDLAKNIQY
TRBV11-2,ASSKTGTGANVLT
TRBV20-1,SAPAPESYGYT
TRBV5-1,ASSSGGAVNSPLH